This TCR beta chain was recorded in a study of T cell responses to AZD1222 COVID-19 vaccine. This CDR3 region has 15 residues. Trimming left V 1 base short and J 0 bases short, with 10 bases between. Per the germline V gene, CDR1 is LGHNA and CDR2 is YSLEER. Some clones are missing from TCRdb's copy, which holds only in-frame ones; the method was immunoSEQ multiplex PCR. Of over 100,000 clones in the sample, approximately 90% were seen once. The source material was peripheral blood, sampled on day 0 of AZD1222 vaccination. V usage is TRBV4-3 and J usage is TRBJ2-7; D call uncertain. The sequence derives from an adult in good health. CDR3 sequence reads: CASSQGFAVSYEQYF. Here the CDR3 DNA reads TGCGCCAGCAGCCAAGGGTTCGCCGTCTCCTACGAGCAGTACTTC.